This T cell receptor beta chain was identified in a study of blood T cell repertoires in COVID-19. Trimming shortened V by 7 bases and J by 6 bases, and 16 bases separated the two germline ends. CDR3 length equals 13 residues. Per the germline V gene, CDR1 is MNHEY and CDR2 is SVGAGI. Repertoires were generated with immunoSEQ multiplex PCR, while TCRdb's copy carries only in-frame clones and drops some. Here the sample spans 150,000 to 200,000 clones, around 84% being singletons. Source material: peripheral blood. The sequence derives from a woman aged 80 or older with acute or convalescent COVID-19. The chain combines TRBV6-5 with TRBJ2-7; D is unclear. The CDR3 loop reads CASNEVRSSEQYF. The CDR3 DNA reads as TGTGCCAGCAACGAGGTCCGGTCGAGCGAGCAGTACTTC.